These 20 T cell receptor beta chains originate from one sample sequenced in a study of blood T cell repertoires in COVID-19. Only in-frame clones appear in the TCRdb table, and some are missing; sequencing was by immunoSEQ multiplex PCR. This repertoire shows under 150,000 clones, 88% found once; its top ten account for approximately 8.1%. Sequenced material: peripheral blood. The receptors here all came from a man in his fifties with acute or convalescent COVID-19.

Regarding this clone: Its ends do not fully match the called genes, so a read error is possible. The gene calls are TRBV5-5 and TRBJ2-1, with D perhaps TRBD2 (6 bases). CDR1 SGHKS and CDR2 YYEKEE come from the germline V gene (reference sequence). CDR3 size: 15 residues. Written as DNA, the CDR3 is TGTGCCAGCAACTTGGATGGGACTCCATACAATGAGCAGTTCTTC. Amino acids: CASNLDGTPYNEQFF.

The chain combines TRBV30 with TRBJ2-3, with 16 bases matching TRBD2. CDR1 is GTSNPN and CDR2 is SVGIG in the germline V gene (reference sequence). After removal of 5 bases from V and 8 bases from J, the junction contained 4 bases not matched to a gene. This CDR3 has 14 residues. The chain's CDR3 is CAWGGTSGRATQYF. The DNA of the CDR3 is TGTGCCTGGGGCGGGACTAGCGGGAGGGCTACGCAGTATTTT.

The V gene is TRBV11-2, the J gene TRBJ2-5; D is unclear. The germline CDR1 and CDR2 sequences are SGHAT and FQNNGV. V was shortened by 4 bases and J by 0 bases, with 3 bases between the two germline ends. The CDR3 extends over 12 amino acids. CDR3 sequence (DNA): TGTGCCAGCAGCTCGTACCAAGAGACCCAGTACTTC. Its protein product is CASSSYQETQYF.

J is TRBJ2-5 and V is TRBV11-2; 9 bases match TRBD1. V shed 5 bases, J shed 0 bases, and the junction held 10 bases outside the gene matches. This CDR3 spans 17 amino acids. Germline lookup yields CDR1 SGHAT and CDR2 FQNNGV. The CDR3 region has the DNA TGTGCCAGCAGCCCTCCATGGGGGGACAGGGACCAAGAGACCCAGTACTTC. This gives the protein CASSPPWGDRDQETQYF.

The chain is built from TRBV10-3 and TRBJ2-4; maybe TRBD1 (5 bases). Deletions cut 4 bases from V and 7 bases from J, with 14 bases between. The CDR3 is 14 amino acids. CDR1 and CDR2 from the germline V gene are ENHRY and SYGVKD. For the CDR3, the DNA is TGTGCCATCAGTGGCACCGACAGAGGTAACATTCAGTACTTC. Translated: CAISGTDRGNIQYF.

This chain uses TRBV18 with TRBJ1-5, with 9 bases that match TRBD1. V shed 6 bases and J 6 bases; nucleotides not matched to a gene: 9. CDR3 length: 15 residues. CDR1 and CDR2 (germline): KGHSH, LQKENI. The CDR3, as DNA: TGTGCCAGCTCTTCCACGGGGACAGGGACTCAGCCCCAGCATTTT. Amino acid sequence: CASSSTGTGTQPQHF.

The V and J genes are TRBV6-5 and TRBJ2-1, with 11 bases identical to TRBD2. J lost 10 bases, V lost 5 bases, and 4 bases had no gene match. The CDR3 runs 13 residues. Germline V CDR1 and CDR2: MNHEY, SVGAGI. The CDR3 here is CASSILAGGEQFF. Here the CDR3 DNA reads TGTGCCAGCAGTATTCTAGCGGGAGGCGAGCAGTTCTTC.

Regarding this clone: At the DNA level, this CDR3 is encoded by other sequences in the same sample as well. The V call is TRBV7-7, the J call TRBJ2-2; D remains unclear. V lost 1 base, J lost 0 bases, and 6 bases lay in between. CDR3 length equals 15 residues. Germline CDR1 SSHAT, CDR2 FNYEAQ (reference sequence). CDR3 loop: CASSLDRANTGELFF. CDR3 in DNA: TGTGCCAGCAGCTTAGATCGGGCGAACACCGGGGAGCTGTTTTTT.

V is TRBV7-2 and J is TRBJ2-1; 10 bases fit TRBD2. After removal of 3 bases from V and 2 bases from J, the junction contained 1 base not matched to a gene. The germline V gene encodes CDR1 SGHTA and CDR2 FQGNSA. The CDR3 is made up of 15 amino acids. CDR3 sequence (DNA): TGTGCCAGCAGCTTTACTAGCGGGACCTACAATGAGCAGTTCTTC. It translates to CASSFTSGTYNEQFF.

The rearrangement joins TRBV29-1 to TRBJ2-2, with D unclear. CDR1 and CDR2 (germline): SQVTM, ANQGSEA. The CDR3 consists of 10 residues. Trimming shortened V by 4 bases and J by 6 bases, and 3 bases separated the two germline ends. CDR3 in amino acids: CSVAAGELFF. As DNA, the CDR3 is TGCAGCGTTGCGGCCGGGGAGCTGTTTTTT.

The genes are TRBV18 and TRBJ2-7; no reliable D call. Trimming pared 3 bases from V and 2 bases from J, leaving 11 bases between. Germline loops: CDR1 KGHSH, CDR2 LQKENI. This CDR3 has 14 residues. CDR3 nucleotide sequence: TGTGCCAGCTCACCGGGCAGGAACGCCTACGAGCAGTACTTC. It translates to CASSPGRNAYEQYF.

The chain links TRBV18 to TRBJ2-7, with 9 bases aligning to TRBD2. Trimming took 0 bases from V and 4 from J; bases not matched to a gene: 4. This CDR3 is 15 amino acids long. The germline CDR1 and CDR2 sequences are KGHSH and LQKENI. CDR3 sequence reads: CASSPPSSGDYEQYF. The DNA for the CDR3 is TGTGCCAGCTCACCACCGTCTAGCGGGGATTACGAGCAGTACTTC.

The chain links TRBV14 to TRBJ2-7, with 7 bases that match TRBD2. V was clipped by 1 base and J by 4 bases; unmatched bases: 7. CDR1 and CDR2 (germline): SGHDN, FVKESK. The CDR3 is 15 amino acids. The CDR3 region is CASSQVASGFYEQYF. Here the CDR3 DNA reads TGTGCCAGCAGCCAAGTAGCTAGCGGATTTTACGAGCAGTACTTC.

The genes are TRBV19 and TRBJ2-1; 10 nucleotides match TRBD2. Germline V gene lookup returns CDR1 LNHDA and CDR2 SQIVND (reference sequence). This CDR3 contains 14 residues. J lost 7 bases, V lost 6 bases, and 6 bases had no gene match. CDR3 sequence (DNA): TGTGCCAGTAGGGCTAGCGGGAGTTTAAATGAGCAGTTCTTC. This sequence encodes CASRASGSLNEQFF.

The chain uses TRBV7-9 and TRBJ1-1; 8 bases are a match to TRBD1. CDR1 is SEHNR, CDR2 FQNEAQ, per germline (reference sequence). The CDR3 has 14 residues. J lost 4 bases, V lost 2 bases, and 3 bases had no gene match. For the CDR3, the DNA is TGTGCCAGCAGCTTACAGGGGGCCAGCACTGAAGCTTTCTTT. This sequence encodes CASSLQGASTEAFF.

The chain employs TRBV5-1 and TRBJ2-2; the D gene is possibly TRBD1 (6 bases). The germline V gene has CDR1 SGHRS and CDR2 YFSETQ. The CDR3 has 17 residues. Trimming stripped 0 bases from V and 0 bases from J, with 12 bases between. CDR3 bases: TGCGCCAGCAGCTTGGTTTTCCCAGGGGCGAACACCGGGGAGCTGTTTTTT. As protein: CASSLVFPGANTGELFF. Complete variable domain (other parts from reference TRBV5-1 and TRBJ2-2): KAGVTQTPRYLIKTRGQQVTLSCSPISGHRSVSWYQQTPGQGLQFLFEYFSETQRNKGNFPGRFSGRQFSNSRSEMNVSTLELGDSALYLCASSLVFPGANTGELFFGEGSRLTVL.

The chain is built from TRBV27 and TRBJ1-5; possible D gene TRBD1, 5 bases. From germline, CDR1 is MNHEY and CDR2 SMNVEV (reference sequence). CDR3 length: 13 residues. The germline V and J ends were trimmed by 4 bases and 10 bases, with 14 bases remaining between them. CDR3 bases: TGTGCCAGCAGTTACCAGGGAGGAGAACCCCAGCATTTT. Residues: CASSYQGGEPQHF.

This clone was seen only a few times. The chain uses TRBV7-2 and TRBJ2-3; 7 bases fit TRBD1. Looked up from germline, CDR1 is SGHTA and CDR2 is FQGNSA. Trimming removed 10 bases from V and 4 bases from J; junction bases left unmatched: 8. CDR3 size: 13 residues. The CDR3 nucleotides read TGTGCCACCCTAAGGGGGCCGGCAGATACGCAGTATTTT. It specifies CATLRGPADTQYF.

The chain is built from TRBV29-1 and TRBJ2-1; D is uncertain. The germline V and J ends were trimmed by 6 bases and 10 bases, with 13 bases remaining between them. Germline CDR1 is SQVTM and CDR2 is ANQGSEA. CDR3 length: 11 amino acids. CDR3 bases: TGCAGCGTACCTGACCCCGGGGAGCAGTTCTTC. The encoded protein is CSVPDPGEQFF.

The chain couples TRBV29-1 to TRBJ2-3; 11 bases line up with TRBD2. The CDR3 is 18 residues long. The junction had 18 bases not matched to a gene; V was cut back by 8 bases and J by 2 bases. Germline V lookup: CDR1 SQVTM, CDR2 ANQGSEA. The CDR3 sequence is CSLCNPGLADSITDTQYF. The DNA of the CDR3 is TGCAGCCTTTGTAATCCGGGACTAGCGGATTCTATCACAGATACGCAGTATTTT.